This TCR beta chain appears in the sequencing data of a study of OX40 agonist ivuxolimab in advanced cancers. For the study in its entirety: Ivuxolimab was a fully human IgG2 agonistic monoclonal antibody targeting the costimulatory receptor OX40 (CD134). In the dose-escalation cohort, 82.7% of patients were male, and the mean age was approximately 64 years, with a range of about 20 to 90. The paper describes the monotherapy dose-escalation part (N ≈ 49 patients) of the phase I trial of ivuxolimab. The purpose of peripheral TCRbeta sequencing was to test whether ivuxolimab changed TCR sequence diversity and led to clonal T-cell expansion. Patients were allowed to have had prior anti-PD-1, anti-PD-L1 or anti-CTLA-4 therapy, and 40% of the dose-escalation patients had been treated with checkpoint inhibitors. Partial responses occurred in three dose-escalation patients, of whom one had hepatocellular carcinoma and two had cutaneous melanoma. Of the 52 patients in dose escalation, about 20 had hepatocellular carcinoma, around 15 had melanoma, 9 had renal cell carcinoma and 9 had head and neck cancer. Intravenous ivuxolimab was administered to patients every 2 weeks at six dose levels: 0.01, 0.1, 0.3, 1.5, 3 and 10 mg/kg. The research as a whole found: After ivuxolimab, CD8+ T cells had more expanded clones than CD4+ T cells on average. Low levels of normalized T-cell clonal expansion were also shown by some nonresponding patients. At doses of 0.1 to 3.0 mg/kg, clonal expansion of both CD4+ and CD8+ T cells in blood was seen between baseline and week 6. Antigen specificity was not determined for the clonally expanded peripheral T cells. In the 0.1-3.0 mg/kg groups, partial responders had among the lowest normalized peripheral clonal expansion, particularly in CD8+ T cells.

For sequencing of the TCRbeta CDR3 region, genomic DNA was extracted from the sorted cells. TCRbeta CDR3 regions were sequenced using the immunoSEQ Assay. Held by TCRdb, this immuneACCESS table contains in-frame sequences only and omits some clones. Under half of the omission traces to an unresolved V gene where checked; the cause of the rest is unknown. This sample has tens of thousands of clones in its table, and 80% to 95% of those were observed once. The top ten constitute roughly 6.3% of the sample. In regard to this clone: No cognate antigen has been identified for it. Base qualities are not recorded, but no much larger clone differs from it by a single base.

Including the terminal cysteine and phenylalanine, the CDR3 comprises 15 residues. Kept here is only the CDR3 DNA, which spans 45 bases and is read in frame from base 1. From the germline V gene, CDR1 is MGHRA and CDR2 is YSYEKL. Cut back by 4 bases and 5 bases, the V and J ends lie 18 bases apart. The trial excluded patients who had a history of autoimmune disease or were on systemic immunosuppression. Peripheral blood for TCR sequencing was collected from all dose cohorts at baseline, on cycle 4 day 1, and on cycle 7 day 1. The samples were drawn from a first-in-human, open-label, multicenter phase I dose-escalation trial of ivuxolimab. Adults with locally advanced or metastatic head and neck squamous cell, hepatocellular, melanoma or renal cell carcinoma were enrolled in the trial. Before TCR sequencing, CD4+ T cells and CD8+ T cells were sorted from peripheral blood as separate populations.

Material: CD4+ or CD8+ T cells sorted from blood, obtained in a trial of the OX40 agonist ivuxolimab. The clonotype originates from an adult with an advanced solid tumor such as melanoma, head and neck, liver or kidney cancer. Recombination joined TRBV4-1 with TRBJ2-7; a weak D assignment points to TRBD2 (7 bases agree). The nucleotide sequence reads TGCGCCAGCAGCCCCGGAGGGGGGGGCATCGACGAGCAGTACTTC. This encodes CASSPGGGGIDEQYF.